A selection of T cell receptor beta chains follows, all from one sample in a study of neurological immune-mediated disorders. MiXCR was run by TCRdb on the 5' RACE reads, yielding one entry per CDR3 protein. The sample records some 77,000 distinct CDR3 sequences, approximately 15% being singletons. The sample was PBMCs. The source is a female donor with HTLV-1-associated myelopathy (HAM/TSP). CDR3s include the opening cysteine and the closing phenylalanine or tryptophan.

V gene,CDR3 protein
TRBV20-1,CSAFPGQGGIDTQYF
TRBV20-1,CSASYTSGGFTGELFF
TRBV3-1,CASSQRPSNTEAFF
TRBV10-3,CAIRQGARDNEQFF
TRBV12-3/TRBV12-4,CASSPSDRGIYEQYF
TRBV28,CASSFGGHNIQETQYF
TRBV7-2,CASSGGTLSYEQYF
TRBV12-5,CASGLTNDNQPQHF
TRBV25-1,CASSEPQGALYEQYF
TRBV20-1,CSARSPGRTEAFF
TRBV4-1,CASSQRGLADSYNEQFF
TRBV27,CASSLVLAGNNEQFF
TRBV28,CASSLFRDRTDTQYF
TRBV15,CATSRGGGMNYEQYF
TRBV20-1,CSATFGPSEQFF
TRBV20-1,CSAVTGGNEQFF
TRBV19,CASSTLTETGELFF
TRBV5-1,CASSPGPGGENIQYF
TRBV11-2,CASSLGLSLPRGTLHF
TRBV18,CASSPPGQNNSPLHF
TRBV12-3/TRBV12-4,CASRDSLTDTQYF
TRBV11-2,CASSLEPSGFDTQYF
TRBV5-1,CASSLELRGNTIYF
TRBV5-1,CASSSQGTSSYGYTF
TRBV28,CASSFDMRDRGRVNEQFF
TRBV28,CASGLLAGITDTQYF
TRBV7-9,CASSQGGLAYEQYF
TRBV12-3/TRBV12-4,CASSPRGGMGRQPQHF
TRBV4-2,CASSPEWTGPYEQYF
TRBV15,CATSRGTGGFTEAFF
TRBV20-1,CSARGLWDIVSEAFF
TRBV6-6,CASSTGQGRGEQFF
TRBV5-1,CASSLDPGAKGSPLHF